This T cell receptor beta chain derives from a study of Graves' ophthalmopathy and Graves' hyperthyroidism. Study in general: No treatment had been given when peripheral blood was collected at initial diagnosis.

This clonotype was picked up one time. Its target is unknown. The CDR3 sequence is 14 residues long. V trimming: 6 bases; J trimming: 4 bases; junction bases outside the gene matches: 4. Per germline, CDR1 KGHDR and CDR2 SFDVKD. Amplification of TCR beta CDR3 regions used RNA transcripts. The library came from an HTBI-primed first-round RT-PCR and a second-round multiplex PCR. TCRdb analysed the multiplex PCR reads with MiXCR anew, one entry per CDR3 protein. Of almost 750,000 distinct CDR3 sequences detected, around 40% appear once; the ten largest clones hold about 40%. Study results and limitations: Classification of ophthalmopathy versus stable hyperthyroidism by a 13-signature model yielded under 90% sensitivity and around 81% specificity.

The V and J genes are TRBV24-1 and TRBJ1-5; 8 nucleotides agree with TRBD1. This TCR derives from an adult man with Graves' ophthalmopathy. Source material: peripheral blood. The CDR3 bases are TGTGCCACCAGTTACGACAGGGGAAATCAGCCCCAGCATTTT. The encoded protein is CATSYDRGNQPQHF.